These T cell receptor beta chains were read from a single sample in a study of blood T cell repertoires in COVID-19. Assay used: immunoSEQ multiplex PCR; TCRdb lists only in-frame clones, some missing. The sample records around 260,000 clones, about nine tenths being singletons. Sequences were obtained from peripheral blood. Every receptor here comes from a woman in her 40s who had recovered from COVID-19. CDR3s include the opening cysteine and the closing phenylalanine or tryptophan. D genes are given only for firm matches. Clone size is shown for a subset of rows, as once, few, many or a class of expanded clone.

CDR3 protein: CASRGLAGSPDTQYF
CDR3 DNA: TGTGCCAGCAGGGGACTAGCGGGATCCCCAGATACGCAGTATTTT
J gene: TRBJ2-3
D gene: TRBD2
V gene: TRBV2
clone size: -

CDR3 protein: CATSRDTGGGEKLFF
CDR3 DNA: TGTGCCACCAGCAGAGATACAGGGGGAGGCGAAAAACTGTTTTTT
J gene: TRBJ1-4
D gene: TRBD1
V gene: TRBV15
clone size: -

CDR3 protein: CASSQVAGYGANVLTF
CDR3 DNA: TGCGCCAGCAGCCAAGTAGCGGGGTATGGGGCCAACGTCCTGACTTTC
J gene: TRBJ2-6
D gene: TRBD2
V gene: TRBV4-1
clone size: -

CDR3 protein: CASSISSGGLEQYF
CDR3 DNA: TGTGCCAGTAGTATTTCCAGCGGAGGCCTTGAGCAGTACTTC
J gene: TRBJ2-7
D gene: -
V gene: TRBV19
clone size: -

CDR3 protein: CAISLSAGINYNEQFF
CDR3 DNA: TGTGCCATCAGCCTCAGCGCCGGGATTAACTACAATGAGCAGTTCTTC
J gene: TRBJ2-1
D gene: -
V gene: TRBV10-3
clone size: -

CDR3 protein: CATMSRGTDTQYF
CDR3 DNA: TGTGCCACCATGTCGCGGGGCACAGATACGCAGTATTTT
J gene: TRBJ2-3
D gene: -
V gene: TRBV24-1
clone size: -

CDR3 protein: CAISESGQGARQETQYF
CDR3 DNA: TGTGCCATCAGTGAGTCGGGGCAGGGGGCGCGGCAAGAGACCCAGTACTTC
J gene: TRBJ2-5
D gene: TRBD1
V gene: TRBV10-3
clone size: -

CDR3 protein: CASSSPGDTEAFF
CDR3 DNA: TGTGCCAGCAGCTCCCCAGGGGACACTGAAGCTTTCTTT
J gene: TRBJ1-1
D gene: -
V gene: TRBV7-8
clone size: -

CDR3 protein: CASSPDRILSTEAFF
CDR3 DNA: TGTGCCAGCAGCCCCGACAGGATTTTGAGCACTGAAGCTTTCTTT
J gene: TRBJ1-1
D gene: -
V gene: TRBV7-2
clone size: -

CDR3 protein: CASSMNGITRETQYF
CDR3 DNA: TGTGCCAGCAGCATGAACGGGATTACCCGAGAGACCCAGTACTTC
J gene: TRBJ2-5
D gene: -
V gene: TRBV11-1
clone size: -

CDR3 protein: CASSSNRDEQYF
CDR3 DNA: TGTGCCAGCAGCTCAAACAGGGACGAGCAGTACTTC
J gene: TRBJ2-7
D gene: -
V gene: TRBV11-2
clone size: -

CDR3 protein: CASRTGQGAASPLHF
CDR3 DNA: TGTGCCAGCAGAACAGGACAGGGGGCGGCTTCACCCCTCCACTTT
J gene: TRBJ1-6
D gene: TRBD1
V gene: TRBV6-5
clone size: -

CDR3 protein: CASSPSPTARERLFF
CDR3 DNA: TGTGCCAGCAGTCCCTCCCCGACTGCGAGGGAGCGGCTGTTTTTT
J gene: TRBJ1-4
D gene: -
V gene: TRBV27
clone size: -

CDR3 protein: CASRVGLANTGELFF
CDR3 DNA: TGTGCCAGCAGGGTGGGACTAGCGAACACCGGGGAGCTGTTTTTT
J gene: TRBJ2-2
D gene: TRBD2
V gene: TRBV27
clone size: -

CDR3 protein: CASSARDREVGETQYF
CDR3 DNA: TGTGCCAGCAGCGCCAGGGACCGGGAGGTAGGGGAGACCCAGTACTTC
J gene: TRBJ2-5
D gene: TRBD2
V gene: TRBV11-2
clone size: -

CDR3 protein: CASTSAGQGGNTIYF
CDR3 DNA: TGTGCCAGCACATCGGCGGGGCAGGGTGGAAACACCATATATTTT
J gene: TRBJ1-3
D gene: -
V gene: TRBV28
clone size: -

CDR3 protein: CASSMTGRSSYEQYF
CDR3 DNA: TGTGCCAGTAGTATGACAGGACGTAGCTCCTACGAGCAGTACTTC
J gene: TRBJ2-7
D gene: -
V gene: TRBV19
clone size: -

CDR3 protein: CASSQDLIGEQFF
CDR3 DNA: TGTGCCAGCAGCCAAGATCTAATCGGTGAGCAGTTCTTC
J gene: TRBJ2-1
D gene: -
V gene: TRBV3-1/TRBV3-2
clone size: once

CDR3 protein: CASSQDKWQGVGNEQYF
CDR3 DNA: TGCGCCAGCAGCCAAGATAAATGGCAGGGCGTTGGGAACGAGCAGTACTTC
J gene: TRBJ2-7
D gene: -
V gene: TRBV4-1
clone size: few

CDR3 protein: CASSLSGSQETQYF
CDR3 DNA: TGTGCCAGCAGCTTAAGCGGGAGCCAAGAGACCCAGTACTTC
J gene: TRBJ2-5
D gene: TRBD2
V gene: TRBV7-2
clone size: -

CDR3 protein: CASSLGQDPNTGELFF
CDR3 DNA: TGTGCCAGCAGCTTGGGACAGGACCCGAACACCGGGGAGCTGTTTTTT
J gene: TRBJ2-2
D gene: TRBD1
V gene: TRBV11-2
clone size: few

CDR3 protein: CASSTIAGSYNEQFF
CDR3 DNA: TGTGCCAGCAGTACAATAGCGGGGTCCTACAATGAGCAGTTCTTC
J gene: TRBJ2-1
D gene: TRBD2
V gene: TRBV28
clone size: -

CDR3 protein: CASSLVLAGVPYNEQFF
CDR3 DNA: TGCGCCAGCAGCTTGGTCCTAGCGGGAGTACCCTACAATGAGCAGTTCTTC
J gene: TRBJ2-1
D gene: TRBD2
V gene: TRBV5-1
clone size: -

CDR3 protein: CASRTNTEAFF
CDR3 DNA: TGTGCCAGCAGAACTAACACTGAAGCTTTCTTT
J gene: TRBJ1-1
D gene: -
V gene: TRBV28
clone size: -

CDR3 protein: CASSMSYRVDIQYF
CDR3 DNA: TGTGCCAGTAGTATGTCTTACAGGGTAGACATTCAGTACTTC
J gene: TRBJ2-4
D gene: -
V gene: TRBV19
clone size: -

CDR3 protein: CASSSGISYNEQFF
CDR3 DNA: TGCGCCAGCAGCTCAGGGATCTCCTACAATGAGCAGTTCTTC
J gene: TRBJ2-1
D gene: -
V gene: TRBV5-1
clone size: -

CDR3 protein: CATMRVLLSYEQYF
CDR3 DNA: TGTGCCACCATGAGGGTCCTGCTATCCTACGAGCAGTACTTC
J gene: TRBJ2-7
D gene: -
V gene: TRBV6-5
clone size: -

CDR3 protein: CASSQDTTIGYEQYF
CDR3 DNA: TGTGCCAGCAGCCAAGATACGACTATAGGGTACGAGCAGTACTTC
J gene: TRBJ2-7
D gene: -
V gene: TRBV3-1/TRBV3-2
clone size: -

CDR3 protein: CASSQGDYGYTF
CDR3 DNA: TGTGCCAGTAGTCAGGGGGACTATGGCTACACCTTC
J gene: TRBJ1-2
D gene: TRBD1
V gene: TRBV19
clone size: few

CDR3 protein: CASSLDYIGANTEAFF
CDR3 DNA: TGTGCCAGCAGCTTAGATTACATAGGGGCAAACACTGAAGCTTTCTTT
J gene: TRBJ1-1
D gene: -
V gene: TRBV7-2
clone size: -

CDR3 protein: CATNHPGLAELGNTGELFF
CDR3 DNA: TGTGCCACCAATCATCCGGGACTAGCGGAGCTGGGGAACACCGGGGAGCTGTTTTTT
J gene: TRBJ2-2
D gene: TRBD2
V gene: TRBV15
clone size: -

CDR3 protein: CASSPRLAGEGETQYF
CDR3 DNA: TGTGCCAGCAGCCCGAGACTAGCGGGAGAGGGAGAGACCCAGTACTTC
J gene: TRBJ2-5
D gene: -
V gene: TRBV12-1
clone size: many

CDR3 protein: CASSSGQGVESPLHF
CDR3 DNA: TGTGCCAGCAGCTCCGGACAGGGAGTGGAATCACCCCTCCACTTT
J gene: TRBJ1-6
D gene: TRBD1
V gene: TRBV5-4
clone size: -

CDR3 protein: CASSSPTGGTEAFF
CDR3 DNA: TGTGCCAGCAGTTCTCCCACAGGGGGCACTGAAGCTTTCTTT
J gene: TRBJ1-1
D gene: TRBD1
V gene: TRBV28
clone size: -

CDR3 protein: CASSLRLAGVALNEQFF
CDR3 DNA: TGTGCCAGCAGCTTAAGGCTAGCGGGAGTTGCCCTTAATGAGCAGTTCTTC
J gene: TRBJ2-1
D gene: TRBD2
V gene: TRBV7-9
clone size: -

CDR3 protein: CASTETANEKLFF
CDR3 DNA: TGTGCCAGTACTGAGACAGCTAATGAAAAACTGTTTTTT
J gene: TRBJ1-4
D gene: -
V gene: TRBV19
clone size: -

CDR3 protein: CASSYSQSSGNTIYF
CDR3 DNA: TGTGCCAGCAGTTACTCTCAATCCTCTGGAAACACCATATATTTT
J gene: TRBJ1-3
D gene: -
V gene: TRBV6-5
clone size: few

CDR3 protein: CASRTDRGRSGELFF
CDR3 DNA: TGTGCCAGCAGAACCGACAGGGGACGATCCGGGGAGCTGTTTTTT
J gene: TRBJ2-2
D gene: TRBD1
V gene: TRBV2
clone size: -

CDR3 protein: CASSLTGTSGRAGEQFF
CDR3 DNA: TGTGCCAGCAGCTTAACGGGGACTAGCGGGAGGGCCGGTGAGCAGTTCTTC
J gene: TRBJ2-1
D gene: TRBD2
V gene: TRBV7-3
clone size: -

CDR3 protein: CAISESRKTQYF
CDR3 DNA: TGTGCCATCAGTGAGTCGAGAAAGACCCAGTACTTC
J gene: TRBJ2-5
D gene: -
V gene: TRBV10-3
clone size: -

CDR3 protein: CASSYSRVNTGELFF
CDR3 DNA: TGTGCCAGCAGTTACTCGCGTGTGAACACCGGGGAGCTGTTTTTT
J gene: TRBJ2-2
D gene: -
V gene: TRBV6-5
clone size: -

CDR3 protein: CASSLNLLDEQFF
CDR3 DNA: TGTGCCAGCAGCTTAAACTTGTTGGATGAGCAGTTCTTC
J gene: TRBJ2-1
D gene: -
V gene: TRBV7-8
clone size: -

CDR3 protein: CAISEPERQVEGTGYTF
CDR3 DNA: TGTGCCATCAGTGAGCCCGAACGTCAAGTGGAGGGGACTGGCTACACCTTC
J gene: TRBJ1-2
D gene: -
V gene: TRBV10-3
clone size: -

CDR3 protein: CASSIQIQGKGYEQYF
CDR3 DNA: TGTGCCAGTAGTATCCAAATACAGGGGAAGGGCTACGAGCAGTACTTC
J gene: TRBJ2-7
D gene: TRBD1
V gene: TRBV19
clone size: -

CDR3 protein: CASSQRHTDTQYF
CDR3 DNA: TGTGCCAGCAGCCAAAGACACACAGATACGCAGTATTTT
J gene: TRBJ2-3
D gene: -
V gene: TRBV13
clone size: -

CDR3 protein: CASSSLTGLTGELFF
CDR3 DNA: TGTGCCAGCTCATCATTGACAGGGTTGACCGGGGAGCTGTTTTTT
J gene: TRBJ2-2
D gene: TRBD1
V gene: TRBV18
clone size: -

CDR3 protein: CASSQDRVTMGTEAFF
CDR3 DNA: TGTGCCAGCAGCCAAGATCGGGTAACCATGGGCACTGAAGCTTTCTTT
J gene: TRBJ1-1
D gene: -
V gene: TRBV3-1/TRBV3-2
clone size: -

CDR3 protein: CASSPRAREGREQFF
CDR3 DNA: TGTGCCAGCAGCCCCCGTGCGCGGGAGGGCCGGGAGCAGTTCTTC
J gene: TRBJ2-1
D gene: TRBD2
V gene: TRBV3-1/TRBV3-2
clone size: -

CDR3 protein: CASRGLAGNEQFF
CDR3 DNA: TGTGCCAGCAGGGGACTAGCGGGAAATGAGCAGTTCTTC
J gene: TRBJ2-1
D gene: TRBD2
V gene: TRBV27
clone size: -

CDR3 protein: CASSPLMGRQGKQNEQFF
CDR3 DNA: TGTGCCAGTAGCCCCCTTATGGGCCGACAGGGGAAGCAAAATGAGCAGTTCTTC
J gene: TRBJ2-1
D gene: TRBD1
V gene: TRBV19
clone size: -

CDR3 protein: CASSDGTSGRPPFF
CDR3 DNA: TGTGCCAGCAGTGACGGGACTAGCGGGAGGCCTCCCTTTTTT
J gene: TRBJ2-3
D gene: TRBD2
V gene: TRBV25-1
clone size: -

CDR3 protein: CASSPDGSDGYTF
CDR3 DNA: TGCGCCAGCAGCCCCGACGGGTCGGATGGCTACACCTTC
J gene: TRBJ1-2
D gene: -
V gene: TRBV5-1
clone size: -

CDR3 protein: CASSLQGAIYDNEQFF
CDR3 DNA: TGTGCCAGCAGCCTGCAGGGGGCGATTTACGACAATGAGCAGTTCTTC
J gene: TRBJ2-1
D gene: TRBD1
V gene: TRBV7-2
clone size: -

CDR3 protein: CASSKAWRRTGALYGYTF
CDR3 DNA: TGTGCCAGCAGCAAGGCCTGGCGGAGGACAGGGGCCCTCTATGGCTACACCTTC
J gene: TRBJ1-2
D gene: -
V gene: TRBV21-1
clone size: -

CDR3 protein: CASDDLGVGGAYEQYF
CDR3 DNA: TGTGCCAGCGATGACCTTGGGGTTGGCGGGGCCTACGAGCAGTACTTC
J gene: TRBJ2-7
D gene: -
V gene: TRBV2
clone size: -